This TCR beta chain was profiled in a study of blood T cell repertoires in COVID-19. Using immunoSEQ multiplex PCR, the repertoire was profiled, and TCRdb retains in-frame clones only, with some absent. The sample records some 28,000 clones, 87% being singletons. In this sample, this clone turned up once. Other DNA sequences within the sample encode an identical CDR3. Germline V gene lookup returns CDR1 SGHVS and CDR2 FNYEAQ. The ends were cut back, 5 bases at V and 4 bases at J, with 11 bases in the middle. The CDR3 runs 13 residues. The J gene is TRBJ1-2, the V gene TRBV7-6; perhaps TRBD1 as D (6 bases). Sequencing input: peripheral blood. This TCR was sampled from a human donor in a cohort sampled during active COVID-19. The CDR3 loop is CASSPTGIYGYTF. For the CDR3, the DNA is TGTGCCAGCAGCCCAACAGGGATCTATGGCTACACCTTC.